These T cell receptor beta chains were read from a single sample in a study of Graves' ophthalmopathy and Graves' hyperthyroidism. TCRdb redid the calling of the multiplex PCR reads with MiXCR, one entry per CDR3 protein. This sample has some 160,000 distinct CDR3 sequences, with around 39% found just once. The sequenced sample consisted of peripheral blood. The receptors stem from a young man with Graves' ophthalmopathy. Each CDR3 is given with its conserved first and last residue. A D gene is named only where the DNA matches it firmly. For some rows the clone size is stated as once, few or many, or as a class when expanded; others skip it.

J gene,V gene,clone size,D gene,CDR3 protein,CDR3 DNA
TRBJ2-5,TRBV12-3/TRBV12-4,many,TRBD2,CASSLLGGQETQYF,TGTGCCAGCAGTTTACTCGGGGGGCAAGAGACCCAGTACTTC
TRBJ1-2,TRBV7-3,few,-,CASSLTGSGYTF,TGTGCCAGCAGCTTAACCGGGAGCGGCTACACCTTC
TRBJ2-7,TRBV6-6,-,-,CASSTRSEQYF,TGTGCCAGCAGTACCAGGTCCGAGCAGTACTTC
TRBJ2-6,TRBV6-4,many,-,CASSADSSGANVLTF,TGTGCCAGCAGTGCAGACAGCTCTGGGGCCAACGTCCTGACTTTC
TRBJ1-1,TRBV6-2/TRBV6-3,-,-,CASSYGDSVAFF,TGTGCCAGCAGTTACGGGGATTCGGTGGCTTTCTTT
TRBJ2-5,TRBV9,few,TRBD2,CASSVVGLAQETQYF,TGTGCCAGCAGCGTAGTTGGACTAGCCCAAGAGACCCAGTACTTC
TRBJ1-5,TRBV6-1,-,TRBD1,CASSTGQDQPQHF,TGTGCCAGCAGTACAGGACAGGATCAGCCCCAGCATTTT
TRBJ2-2,TRBV4-3,many,-,CASSQGEIGELFF,TGCGCCAGCAGCCAAGGGGAGATCGGGGAGCTGTTTTTT
TRBJ2-5,TRBV7-2,large,-,CASREGPGTQYF,TGTGCCAGCAGGGAGGGTCCAGGGACCCAGTACTTC
TRBJ1-5,TRBV6-2/TRBV6-3,-,-,CASSYSSRGGGQPQHF,TGTGCCAGCAGTTACTCATCCAGGGGAGGCGGTCAGCCCCAGCATTTT
TRBJ2-7,TRBV7-2,many,-,CASTAGPLTEQYF,TGTGCCAGCACCGCAGGGCCCCTCACCGAGCAGTACTTC
TRBJ2-4,TRBV6-2/TRBV6-3,many,TRBD1,CASRKRGDRGKNIQYF,TGTGCCAGCAGAAAACGCGGGGACAGGGGCAAAAACATTCAGTACTTC
TRBJ1-5,TRBV12-3/TRBV12-4,-,TRBD1,CASSRQGLSNQPQHF,TGTGCCAGCAGTCGACAGGGTCTTAGCAATCAGCCCCAGCATTTT
TRBJ2-7,TRBV27,once,TRBD1,CASKAGQGPYEQYF,TGTGCCAGCAAGGCGGGACAGGGACCTTACGAGCAGTACTTC
TRBJ1-6,TRBV28,-,-,CASSFTWDSPLHF,TGTGCCAGCAGTTTTACGTGGGATTCACCCCTCCACTTT
TRBJ2-7,TRBV7-2,many,-,CASSLAGMSRRQYF,TGTGCCAGCAGCTTAGCGGGCATGAGTCGGAGGCAGTACTTC
TRBJ1-2,TRBV6-1,-,TRBD1,CASRTRGLGYGYTF,TGTGCCAGCAGAACCAGGGGGCTGGGCTATGGCTACACCTTC
TRBJ1-1,TRBV6-1,-,-,CASRVYRDPYTEAFF,TGTGCCAGCAGGGTCTACCGGGACCCATACACTGAAGCTTTCTTT
TRBJ1-3,TRBV19,-,-,CASSIRVRDFQGTGNTIYF,TGTGCCAGTAGTATACGCGTTCGGGACTTCCAAGGCACTGGAAACACCATATATTTT
TRBJ1-1,TRBV12-3/TRBV12-4,many,TRBD1,CASIAGQGRAFF,TGTGCCAGCATTGCCGGACAGGGGAGAGCTTTCTTT